This paragraph reports one T cell receptor (beta chain). This entry is derived from a study of shared clonotypes between healthy human individuals. The sorted-subset replicate PCRs were given around 190 ng DNA, which is approximately 30,000 T cell genomes. Sequencing was performed with immunoSEQ multiplex PCR; in TCRdb, only in-frame clones are kept and a portion is missing. This table holds 2 million to 2.5 million clones, more than 85% found once. The trim removed 4 bases at V and 0 bases at J, leaving 9 bases unmatched. The germline V gene has CDR1 KGHSH and CDR2 LQKENI. CDR3 length: 17 residues. This chain links TRBV18 with TRBJ2-7, with 10 bases aligning to TRBD2. Material: naive CD4+ T cells from PBMCs. Subset here: CD45RA+ positively selected. This clonotype originated in a man between 18 and 35 years old in good health. Some clones in this sample may be carry-over from other donors' samples. The CDR3: CASSRGTSAIFSYEQYF. The CDR3 region has the DNA TGTGCCAGCTCACGGGGGACTAGCGCCATCTTCTCCTACGAGCAGTACTTC.